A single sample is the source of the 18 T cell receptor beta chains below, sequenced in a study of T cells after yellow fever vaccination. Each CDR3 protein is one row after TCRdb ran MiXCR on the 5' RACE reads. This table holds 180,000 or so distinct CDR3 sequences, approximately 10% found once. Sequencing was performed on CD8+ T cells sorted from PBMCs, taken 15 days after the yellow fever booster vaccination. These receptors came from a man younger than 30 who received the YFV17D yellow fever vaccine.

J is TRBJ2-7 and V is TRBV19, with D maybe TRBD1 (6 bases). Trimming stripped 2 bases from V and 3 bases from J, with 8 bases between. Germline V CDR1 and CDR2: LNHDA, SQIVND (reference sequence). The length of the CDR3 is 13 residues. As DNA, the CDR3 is TGTGCCAGTAGTATATGGGACATCTACGAGCAGTACGTC. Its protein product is CASSIWDIYEQYV.

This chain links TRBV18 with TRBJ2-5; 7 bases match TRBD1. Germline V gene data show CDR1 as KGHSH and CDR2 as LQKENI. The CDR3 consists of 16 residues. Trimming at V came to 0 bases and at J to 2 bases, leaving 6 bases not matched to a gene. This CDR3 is CASSPPGQNKQETQYF. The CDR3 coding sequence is TGTGCCAGCTCACCACCGGGACAGAATAAACAAGAGACCCAGTACTTC.

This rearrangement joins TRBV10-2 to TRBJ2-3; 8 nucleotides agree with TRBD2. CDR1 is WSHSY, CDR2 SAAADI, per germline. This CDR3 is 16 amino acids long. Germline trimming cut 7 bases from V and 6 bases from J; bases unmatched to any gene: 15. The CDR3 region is CASKGLRTGGPDTQYF. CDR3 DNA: TGCGCCAGCAAAGGGCTGCGAACGGGGGGGCCTGATACGCAGTATTTT.

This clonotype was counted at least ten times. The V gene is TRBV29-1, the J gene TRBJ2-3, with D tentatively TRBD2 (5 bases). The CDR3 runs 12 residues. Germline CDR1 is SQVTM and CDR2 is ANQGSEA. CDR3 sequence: CAEGQEDDTQYF. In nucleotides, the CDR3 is TGCGCCGAAGGCCAGGAGGATGATACGCAGTATTTT.

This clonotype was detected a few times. The CDR3 DNA sequence: TGTGCCAGCAGTGCTGGGAGGGGGCTAGTAGGTCAGCCCCAGCATTTT. It is translated as CASSAGRGLVGQPQHF. The chain combines TRBV6-1 with TRBJ1-5; TRBD1 agrees at 7 bases. CDR3 size: 16 residues. Trimming at V came to 4 bases and at J to 6 bases, leaving 12 bases not matched to a gene. The germline V gene has CDR1 MNHNS and CDR2 SASEGT.

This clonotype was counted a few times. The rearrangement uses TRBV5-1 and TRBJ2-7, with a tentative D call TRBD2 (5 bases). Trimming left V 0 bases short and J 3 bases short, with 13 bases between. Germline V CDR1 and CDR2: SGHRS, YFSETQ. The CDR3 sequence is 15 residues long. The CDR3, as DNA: TGCGCCAGCAGCTTGGGGGTTGGCGGGTGCTACGAGCAGTACGTC. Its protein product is CASSLGVGGCYEQYV.

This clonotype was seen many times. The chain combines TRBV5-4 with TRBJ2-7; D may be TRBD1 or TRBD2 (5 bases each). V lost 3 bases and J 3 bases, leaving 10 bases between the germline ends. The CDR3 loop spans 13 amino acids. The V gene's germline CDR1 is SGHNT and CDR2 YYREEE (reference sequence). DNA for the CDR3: TGTGCCAGCAGCTCTGGGACGGACTACGAGCAGTACTTC. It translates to CASSSGTDYEQYF. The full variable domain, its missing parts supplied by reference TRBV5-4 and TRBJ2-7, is ETGVTQSPTHLIKTRGQQVTLRCSSQSGHNTVSWYQQALGQGPQFIFQYYREEENGRGNFPPRFSGLQFPNYSSELNVNALELDDSALYLCASSSGTDYEQYFGPGTRLTVT.

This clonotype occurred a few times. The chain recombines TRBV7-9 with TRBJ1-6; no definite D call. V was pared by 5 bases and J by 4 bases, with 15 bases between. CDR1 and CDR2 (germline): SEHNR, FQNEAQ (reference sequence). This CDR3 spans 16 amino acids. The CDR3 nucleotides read TGTGCCAGCAGCAGGACCCTGGACGCGTATAATTCACCCCTCCACTTT. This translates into CASSRTLDAYNSPLHF.

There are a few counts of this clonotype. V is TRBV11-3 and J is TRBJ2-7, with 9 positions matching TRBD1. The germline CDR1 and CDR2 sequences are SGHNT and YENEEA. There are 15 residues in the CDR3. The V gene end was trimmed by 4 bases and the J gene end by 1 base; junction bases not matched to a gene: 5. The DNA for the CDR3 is TGTGCCAGCAGCTCACGGGACAGGGAGTCCTACGAGCAGTACGTC. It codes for CASSSRDRESYEQYV.

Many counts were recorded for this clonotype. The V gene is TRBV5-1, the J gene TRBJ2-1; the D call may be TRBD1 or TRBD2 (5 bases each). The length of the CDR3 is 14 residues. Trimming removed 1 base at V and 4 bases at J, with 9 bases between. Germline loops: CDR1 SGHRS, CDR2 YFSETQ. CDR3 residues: CASSLRGLYNEQFF. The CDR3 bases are TGCGCCAGCAGCTTGCGGGGCCTATACAATGAGCAGTTCTTC.

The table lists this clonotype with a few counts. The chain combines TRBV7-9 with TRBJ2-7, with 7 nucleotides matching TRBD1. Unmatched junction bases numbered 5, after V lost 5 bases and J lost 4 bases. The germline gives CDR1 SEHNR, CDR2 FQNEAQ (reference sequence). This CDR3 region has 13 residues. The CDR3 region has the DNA TGTGCCAGCAGCGCGACAGGGCTGTACGAGCAGTACGTC. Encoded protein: CASSATGLYEQYV.

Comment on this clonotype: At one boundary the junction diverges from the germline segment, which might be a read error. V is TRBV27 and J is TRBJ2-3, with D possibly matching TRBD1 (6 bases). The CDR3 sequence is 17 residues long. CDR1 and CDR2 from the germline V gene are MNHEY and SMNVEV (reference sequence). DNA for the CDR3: TGCACCAGCAGTTCCCCACCGGGACACTCTAGCACAGATACGCAGTATTTT. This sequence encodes CTSSSPPGHSSTDTQYF.

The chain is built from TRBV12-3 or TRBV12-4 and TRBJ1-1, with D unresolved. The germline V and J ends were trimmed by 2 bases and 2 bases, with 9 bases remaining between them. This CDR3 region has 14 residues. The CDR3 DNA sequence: TGTGCCAGCAGTTTATTTAGGGAAAACACTGAAGCTTTCTTT. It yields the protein CASSLFRENTEAFF.

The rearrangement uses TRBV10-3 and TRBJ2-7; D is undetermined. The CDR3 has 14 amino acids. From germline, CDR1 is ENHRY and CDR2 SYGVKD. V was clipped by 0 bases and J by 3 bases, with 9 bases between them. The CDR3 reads CAISESGSFYEQYV. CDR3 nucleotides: TGTGCCATCAGTGAGTCGGGGTCCTTCTACGAGCAGTACGTC.

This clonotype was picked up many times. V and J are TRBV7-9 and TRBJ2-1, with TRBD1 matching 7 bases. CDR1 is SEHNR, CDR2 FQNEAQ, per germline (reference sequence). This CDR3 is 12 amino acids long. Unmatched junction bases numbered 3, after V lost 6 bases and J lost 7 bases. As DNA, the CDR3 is TGTGCCAGCAGTCCACAGGGGAATGAGCAGTTCTTC. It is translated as CASSPQGNEQFF.

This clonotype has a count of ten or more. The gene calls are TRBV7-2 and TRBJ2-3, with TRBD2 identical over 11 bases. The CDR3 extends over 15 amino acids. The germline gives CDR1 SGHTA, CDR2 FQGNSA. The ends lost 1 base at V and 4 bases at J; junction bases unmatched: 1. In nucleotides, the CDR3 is TGTGCCAGCAGCTTAGGTAGCGGGGGGGCAGATACGCAGTATTTT. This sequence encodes CASSLGSGGADTQYF.

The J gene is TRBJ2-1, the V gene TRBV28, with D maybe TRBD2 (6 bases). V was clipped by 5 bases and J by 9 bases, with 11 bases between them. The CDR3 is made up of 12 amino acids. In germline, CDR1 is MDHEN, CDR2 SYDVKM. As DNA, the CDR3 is TGTGCCAGCAGTCCACTGGGGGGTGAGCAGTTCTTC. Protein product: CASSPLGGEQFF.

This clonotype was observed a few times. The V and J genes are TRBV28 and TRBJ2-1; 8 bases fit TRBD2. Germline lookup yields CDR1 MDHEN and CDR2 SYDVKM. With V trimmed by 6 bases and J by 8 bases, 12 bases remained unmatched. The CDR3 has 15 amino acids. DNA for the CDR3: TGTGCCAGCAGCGATTTGGCGGGGGGTGGGGATGAGCAGTTCTTC. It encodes CASSDLAGGGDEQFF.